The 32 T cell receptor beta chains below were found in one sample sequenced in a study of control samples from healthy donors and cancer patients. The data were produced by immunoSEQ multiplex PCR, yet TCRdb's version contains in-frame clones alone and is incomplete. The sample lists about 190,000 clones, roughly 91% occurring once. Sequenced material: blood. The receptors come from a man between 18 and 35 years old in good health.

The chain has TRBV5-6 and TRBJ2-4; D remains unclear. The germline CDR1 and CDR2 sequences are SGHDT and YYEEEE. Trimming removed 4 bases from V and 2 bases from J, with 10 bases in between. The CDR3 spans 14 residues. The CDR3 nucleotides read TGTGCCAGCAGCGGAGTTAGGACCAAAAACATTCAGTACTTC. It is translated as CASSGVRTKNIQYF.

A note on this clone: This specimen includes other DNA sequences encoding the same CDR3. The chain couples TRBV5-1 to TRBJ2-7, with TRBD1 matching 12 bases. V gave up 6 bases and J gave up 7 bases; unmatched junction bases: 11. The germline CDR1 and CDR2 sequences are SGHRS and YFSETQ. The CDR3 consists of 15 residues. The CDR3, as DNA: TGCGCCAGCAAAGTTGGGGGACAGGGGGCTCGGGAGCAGTACTTC. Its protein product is CASKVGGQGAREQYF.

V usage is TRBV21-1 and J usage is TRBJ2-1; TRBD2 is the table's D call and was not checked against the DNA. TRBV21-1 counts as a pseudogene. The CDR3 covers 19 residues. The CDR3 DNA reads TGTGCCAGCAGCATAAATCACAACGGGGGGGTACTCTCCTACAATGAGCAGTTCTTC. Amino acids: CASSINHNGGVLSYNEQFF.

CDR3 amino acids: CARVPGQGCSGNTIYF. The CDR3 coding sequence is TGTGCCAGGGTCCCGGGACAGGGATGCTCTGGAAACACCATATATTTT. This chain uses TRBV19 with TRBJ1-3; 9 bases map to TRBD1. CDR1 is LNHDA, CDR2 SQIVND, per germline (reference sequence). The V and J ends lost 9 bases and 0 bases, in that order; junction bases with no gene match: 9. CDR3 length equals 16 residues.

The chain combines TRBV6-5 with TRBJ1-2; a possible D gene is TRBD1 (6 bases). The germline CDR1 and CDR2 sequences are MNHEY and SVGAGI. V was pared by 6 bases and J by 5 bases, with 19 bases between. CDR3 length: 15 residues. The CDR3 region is CASSANRDLWYGYTF. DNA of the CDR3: TGTGCCAGCAGCGCCAACAGGGATTTATGGTATGGCTACACCTTC.

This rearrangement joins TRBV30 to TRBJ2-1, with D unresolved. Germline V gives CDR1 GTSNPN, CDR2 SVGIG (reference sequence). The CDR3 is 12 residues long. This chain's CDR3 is CAYQALGNEQFF. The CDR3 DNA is TGTGCATACCAGGCCCTAGGGAATGAGCAGTTCTTC.

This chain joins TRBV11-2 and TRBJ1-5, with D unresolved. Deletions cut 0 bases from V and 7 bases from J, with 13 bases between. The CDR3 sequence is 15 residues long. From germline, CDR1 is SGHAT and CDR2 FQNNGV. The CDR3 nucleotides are TGTGCCAGCAGCTTAGATGTCGGGGTAGGCCAGCCCCAGCATTTT. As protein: CASSLDVGVGQPQHF.

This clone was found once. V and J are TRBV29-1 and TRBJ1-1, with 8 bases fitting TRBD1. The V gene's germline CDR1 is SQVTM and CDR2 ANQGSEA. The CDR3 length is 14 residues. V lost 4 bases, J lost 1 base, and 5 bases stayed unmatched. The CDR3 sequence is CSVGRQGPNTEAFF. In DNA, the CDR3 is TGCAGCGTTGGCCGACAGGGGCCGAACACTGAAGCTTTCTTT.

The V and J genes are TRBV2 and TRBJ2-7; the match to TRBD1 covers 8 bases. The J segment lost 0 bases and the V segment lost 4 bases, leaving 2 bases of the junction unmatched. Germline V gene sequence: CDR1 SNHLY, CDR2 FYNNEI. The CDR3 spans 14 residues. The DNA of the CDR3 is TGTGCCAGCAGTGCAGGGACAGGCTCCTACGAGCAGTACTTC. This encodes CASSAGTGSYEQYF.

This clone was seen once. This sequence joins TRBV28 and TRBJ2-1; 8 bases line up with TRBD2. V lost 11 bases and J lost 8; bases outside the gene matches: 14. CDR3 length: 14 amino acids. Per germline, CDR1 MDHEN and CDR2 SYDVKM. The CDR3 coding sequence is TGTGCCTCGTTCGGGGGGGCCGCAGCGTATGAGCAGTTCTTC. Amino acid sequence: CASFGGAAAYEQFF. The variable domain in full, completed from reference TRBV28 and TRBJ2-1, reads DVKVTQSSRYLVKRTGEKVFLECVQDMDHENMFWYRQDPGLGLRLIYFSYDVKMKEKGDIPEGYSVSREKKERFSLILESASTNQTSMYLCASFGGAAAYEQFFGPGTRLTVL.

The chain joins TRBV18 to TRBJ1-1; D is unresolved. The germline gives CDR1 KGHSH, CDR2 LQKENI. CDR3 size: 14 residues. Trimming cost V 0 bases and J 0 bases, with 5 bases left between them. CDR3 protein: CASSPPNLNTEAFF. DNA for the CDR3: TGTGCCAGCTCACCACCGAACCTGAACACTGAAGCTTTCTTT.

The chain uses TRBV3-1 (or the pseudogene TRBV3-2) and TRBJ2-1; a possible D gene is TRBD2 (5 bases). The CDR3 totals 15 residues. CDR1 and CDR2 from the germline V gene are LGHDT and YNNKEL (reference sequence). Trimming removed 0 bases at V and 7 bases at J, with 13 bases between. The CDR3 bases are TGTGCCAGCAGCCAAGACATCCTAGCCGGGAATGAGCAGTTCTTC. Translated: CASSQDILAGNEQFF.

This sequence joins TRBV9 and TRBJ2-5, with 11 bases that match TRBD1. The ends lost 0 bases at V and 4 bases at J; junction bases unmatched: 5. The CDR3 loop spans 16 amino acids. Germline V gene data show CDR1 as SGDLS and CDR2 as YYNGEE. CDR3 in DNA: TGTGCCAGCAGCGTAGAGTGGACAGGGGGCTCAGAGACCCAGTACTTC. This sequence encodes CASSVEWTGGSETQYF.

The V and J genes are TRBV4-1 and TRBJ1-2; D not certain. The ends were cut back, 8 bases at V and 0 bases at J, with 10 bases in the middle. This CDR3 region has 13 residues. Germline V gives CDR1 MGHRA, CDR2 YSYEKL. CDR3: CASRSSANYGYTF. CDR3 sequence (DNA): TGCGCCAGCCGCTCATCAGCTAACTATGGCTACACCTTC.

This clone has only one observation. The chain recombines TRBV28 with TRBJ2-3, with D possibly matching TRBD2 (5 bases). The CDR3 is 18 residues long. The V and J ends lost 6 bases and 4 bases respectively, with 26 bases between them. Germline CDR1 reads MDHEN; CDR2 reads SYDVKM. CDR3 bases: TGTGCCAGCAGAACGAACACAGTCCCTAGCCCAAGCGCAGATACGCAGTATTTT. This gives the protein CASRTNTVPSPSADTQYF.

In DNA, the CDR3 is TGTGCCAGCAGTCTCGGGACGCGGGAGGCCTACGAGCAGTACTTC. Encoded protein: CASSLGTREAYEQYF. The V gene is TRBV2, the J gene TRBJ2-7, with 8 positions matching TRBD2. The CDR3 consists of 15 residues. CDR1 and CDR2 (germline): SNHLY, FYNNEI. J gave up 2 bases and V 5 bases, and 8 bases lay outside the gene matches.

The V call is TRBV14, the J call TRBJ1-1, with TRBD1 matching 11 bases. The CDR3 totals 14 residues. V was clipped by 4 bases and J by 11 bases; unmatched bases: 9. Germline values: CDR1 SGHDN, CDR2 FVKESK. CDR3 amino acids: CASSPGQGVPRAFF. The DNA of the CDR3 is TGTGCCAGCAGCCCGGGACAGGGGGTACCTCGCGCTTTCTTT.

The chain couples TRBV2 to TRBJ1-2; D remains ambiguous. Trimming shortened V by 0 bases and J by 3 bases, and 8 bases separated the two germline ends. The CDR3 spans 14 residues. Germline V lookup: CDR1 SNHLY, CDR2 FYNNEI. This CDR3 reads CASSEAEGDYGYTF. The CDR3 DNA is TGTGCCAGCAGTGAAGCTGAGGGTGACTATGGCTACACCTTC.

In DNA form, the CDR3 reads TGTGCCAGCAGTTTGAGCGCTTGGGCAGACACTGAAGCTTTCTTT. The encoded protein is CASSLSAWADTEAFF. The chain recombines TRBV28 with TRBJ1-1; the D is unclear. The CDR3 is 15 amino acids. Trimming removed 3 bases at V and 3 bases at J, with 14 bases between. CDR1 MDHEN and CDR2 SYDVKM come from the germline V gene.

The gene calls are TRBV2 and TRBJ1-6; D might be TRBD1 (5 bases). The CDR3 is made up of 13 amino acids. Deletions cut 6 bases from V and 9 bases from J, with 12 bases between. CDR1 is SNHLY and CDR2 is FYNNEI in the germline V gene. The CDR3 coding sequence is TGTGCCAGCAGAAAGGGGTTGGGTTCACCCCTCCACTTT. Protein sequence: CASRKGLGSPLHF.

CDR3 protein: CASSLLGNNEKLFF. The CDR3 DNA reads TGTGCCAGCAGCTTGTTGGGCAACAATGAAAAACTGTTTTTT. The rearrangement uses TRBV5-6 and TRBJ1-4; D unclear. The germline V gene has CDR1 SGHDT and CDR2 YYEEEE. V lost 1 base and J lost 5, with 9 bases in between. CDR3 size: 14 residues.

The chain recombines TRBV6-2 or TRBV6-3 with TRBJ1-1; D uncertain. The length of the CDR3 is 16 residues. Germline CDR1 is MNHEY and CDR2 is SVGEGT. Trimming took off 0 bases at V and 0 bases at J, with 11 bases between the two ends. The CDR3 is CASSYSIKQLNTEAFF. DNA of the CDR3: TGTGCCAGCAGTTACTCGATAAAACAGTTGAACACTGAAGCTTTCTTT.

For the CDR3, the DNA is TGTGCCACTAGGGACAGTCGCGACTTGGGCTACACCTTC. Its translation: CATRDSRDLGYTF. This rearrangement joins TRBV24-1 to TRBJ1-2; 7 positions match TRBD1. Germline CDR1 and CDR2: KGHDR and SFDVKD. Trimming removed 10 bases from V and 8 bases from J; junction bases left unmatched: 12. This CDR3 region has 13 residues.

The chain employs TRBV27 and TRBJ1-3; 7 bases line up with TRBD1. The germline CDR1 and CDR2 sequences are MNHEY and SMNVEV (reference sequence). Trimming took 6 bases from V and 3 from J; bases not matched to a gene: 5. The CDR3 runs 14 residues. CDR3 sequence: CASRPNRGGNTIYF. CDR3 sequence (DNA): TGTGCCAGCAGGCCTAACAGGGGTGGAAACACCATATATTTT.

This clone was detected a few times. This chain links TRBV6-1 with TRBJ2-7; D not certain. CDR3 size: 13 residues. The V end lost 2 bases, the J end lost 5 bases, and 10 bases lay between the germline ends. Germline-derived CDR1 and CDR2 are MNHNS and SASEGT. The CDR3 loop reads CASSENRAHEQYF. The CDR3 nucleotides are TGTGCCAGCAGTGAAAACCGCGCTCACGAGCAGTACTTC.

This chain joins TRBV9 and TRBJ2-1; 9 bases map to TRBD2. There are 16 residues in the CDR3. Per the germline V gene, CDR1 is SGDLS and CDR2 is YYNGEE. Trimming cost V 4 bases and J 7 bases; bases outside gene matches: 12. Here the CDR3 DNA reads TGTGCCAGCAGCTCCCGGGGAGCGGGGGGTGAAAATGAGCAGTTCTTC. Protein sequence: CASSSRGAGGENEQFF. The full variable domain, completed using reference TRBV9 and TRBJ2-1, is DSGVTQTPKHLITATGQRVTLRCSPRSGDLSVYWYQQSLDQGLQFLIQYYNGEERAKGNILERFSAQQFPDLHSELNLSSLELGDSALYFCASSSRGAGGENEQFFGPGTRLTVL.

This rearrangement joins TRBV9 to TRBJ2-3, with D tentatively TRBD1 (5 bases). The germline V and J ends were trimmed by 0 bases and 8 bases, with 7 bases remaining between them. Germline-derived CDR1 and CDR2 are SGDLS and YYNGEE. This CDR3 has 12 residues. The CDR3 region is CASSVEGRTQYF. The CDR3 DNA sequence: TGTGCCAGCAGCGTAGAGGGGCGTACGCAGTATTTT. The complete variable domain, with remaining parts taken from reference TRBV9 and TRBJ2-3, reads DSGVTQTPKHLITATGQRVTLRCSPRSGDLSVYWYQQSLDQGLQFLIQYYNGEERAKGNILERFSAQQFPDLHSELNLSSLELGDSALYFCASSVEGRTQYFGPGTRLTVL.

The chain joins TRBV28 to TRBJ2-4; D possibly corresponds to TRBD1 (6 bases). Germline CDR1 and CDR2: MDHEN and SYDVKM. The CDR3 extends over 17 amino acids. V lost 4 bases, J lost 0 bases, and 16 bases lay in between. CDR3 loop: CASSSEQGYAAKNIQYF. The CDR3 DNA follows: TGTGCCAGCAGTTCTGAACAGGGATACGCAGCCAAAAACATTCAGTACTTC.

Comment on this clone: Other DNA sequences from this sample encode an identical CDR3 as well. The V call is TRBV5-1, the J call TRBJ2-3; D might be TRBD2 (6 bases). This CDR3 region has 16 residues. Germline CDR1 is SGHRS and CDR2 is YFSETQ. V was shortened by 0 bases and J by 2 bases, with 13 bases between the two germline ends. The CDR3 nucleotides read TGCGCCAGCAGCTTGGGATTGGGGGGTCTCACAGATACGCAGTATTTT. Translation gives CASSLGLGGLTDTQYF.

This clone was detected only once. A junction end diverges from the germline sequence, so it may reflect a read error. The CDR3 here is CASSENSQVF. CDR3 bases: TGTGCCAGCAGTGAAAACAGTCAGGTCTTC. This chain joins TRBV6-1 and TRBJ2-1; no reliable D call. Germline V gene lookup returns CDR1 MNHNS and CDR2 SASEGT. The CDR3 has 10 residues.

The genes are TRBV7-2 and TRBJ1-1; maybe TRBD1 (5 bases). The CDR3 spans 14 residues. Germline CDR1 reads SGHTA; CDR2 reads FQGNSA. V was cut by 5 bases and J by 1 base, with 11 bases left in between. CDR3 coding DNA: TGTGCCAGCAGCCTCTTCGGGGGGAACACTGAAGCTTTCTTT. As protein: CASSLFGGNTEAFF.

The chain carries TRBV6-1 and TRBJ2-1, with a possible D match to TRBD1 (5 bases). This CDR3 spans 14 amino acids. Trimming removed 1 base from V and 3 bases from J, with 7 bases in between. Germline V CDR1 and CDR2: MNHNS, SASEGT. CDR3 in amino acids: CASSEGRGYNEQFF. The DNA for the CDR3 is TGTGCCAGCAGTGAAGGTAGGGGCTACAATGAGCAGTTCTTC.